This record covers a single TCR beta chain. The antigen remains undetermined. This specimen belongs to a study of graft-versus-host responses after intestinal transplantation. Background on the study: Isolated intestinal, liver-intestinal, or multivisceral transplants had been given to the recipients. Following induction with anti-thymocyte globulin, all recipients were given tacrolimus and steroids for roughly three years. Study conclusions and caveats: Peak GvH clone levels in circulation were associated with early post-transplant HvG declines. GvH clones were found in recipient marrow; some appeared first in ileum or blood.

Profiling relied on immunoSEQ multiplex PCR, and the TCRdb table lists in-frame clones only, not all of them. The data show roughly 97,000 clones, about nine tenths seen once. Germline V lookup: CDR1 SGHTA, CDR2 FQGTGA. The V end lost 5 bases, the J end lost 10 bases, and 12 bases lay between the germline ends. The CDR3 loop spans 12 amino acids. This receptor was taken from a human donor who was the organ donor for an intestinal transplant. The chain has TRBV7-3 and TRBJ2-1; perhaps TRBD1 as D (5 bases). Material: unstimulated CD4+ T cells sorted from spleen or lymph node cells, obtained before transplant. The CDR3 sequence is CASSIQGFEQFF. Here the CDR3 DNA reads TGTGCCAGCAGCATCCAGGGTTTCGAGCAGTTCTTC.